Sequencing of this TCR beta chain was carried out in a study of blood T cell repertoires in COVID-19. Overall study context: Nucleic acid was either cDNA or gDNA, and it came from T cells, B-cell-depleted T cells, or PBMCs.

Original methodology: The assay estimated nucleated cells by amplifying reference gene primers. Data came from immunoSEQ multiplex PCR; TCRdb stores just in-frame clones and leaves some out. That table furnishes V, J and clone size, whereas the DNA furnished D and trimming. The repertoire includes 170,000 or so clones, around 90% of them detected once, and 2.7% sits in the top ten. Sample: peripheral blood. The clonotype comes from a man aged 40-49 years with active or convalescent COVID-19.

The CDR3 region is CASSQGVLAGGTETQYF. The CDR3 DNA reads as TGTGCCAGCAGCCAAGGGGTACTAGCGGGGGGGACAGAGACCCAGTACTTC. The chain combines TRBV3-1 (or the pseudogene TRBV3-2) with TRBJ2-5; TRBD2 matches 13 bases. Germline trimming cut 1 base from V and 4 bases from J; bases unmatched to any gene: 6. Germline V gives CDR1 LGHDT, CDR2 YNNKEL (reference sequence). This CDR3 has 17 amino acids.